The 10 T cell receptor beta chains presented below share a single source sample, sequenced in a study of T cell responses to AZD1222 COVID-19 vaccine. The repertoire was sequenced with immunoSEQ multiplex PCR; TCRdb's copy has only in-frame clones and lacks some. The repertoire consists of 70,000 to 75,000 clones, with around 81% occurring once and the leading ten covering 47%. Source: peripheral blood, taken 28 days after the second AZD1222 dose. The receptors stem from an adult who received the AZD1222 COVID-19 vaccine.

This clone was seen only a few times. The rearrangement uses TRBV3-1 (or the pseudogene TRBV3-2) and TRBJ1-1; 7 nucleotides line up with TRBD1. This CDR3 region has 15 residues. With 0 bases clipped from V and 4 bases from J, the junction kept 5 bases outside the gene matches. Germline CDR1 is LGHDT and CDR2 is YNNKEL (reference sequence). CDR3 sequence reads: CASSQDLGGGTEAFF. The CDR3 bases are TGTGCCAGCAGCCAAGATTTAGGGGGCGGCACTGAAGCTTTCTTT.

The chain employs TRBV18 and TRBJ2-1; D is possibly TRBD2 (5 bases). Looked up from germline, CDR1 is KGHSH and CDR2 is LQKENI. CDR3 length: 13 residues. Trimming took off 4 bases at V and 7 bases at J, with 11 bases between the two ends. The CDR3 DNA reads as TGTGCCAGCTCACAACAAGGACTGAATGAGCAGTTCTTC. Translation: CASSQQGLNEQFF.

The CDR3 sequence is CASSQVGQGRYLNQPQHF. The CDR3 nucleotides are TGCGCCAGCAGCCAAGTGGGACAGGGTAGGTACCTGAATCAGCCCCAGCATTTT. V and J are TRBV4-3 and TRBJ1-5; 9 bases are a match to TRBD1. From germline, CDR1 is LGHNA and CDR2 YSLEER. Trimming removed 1 base from V and 4 bases from J; junction bases left unmatched: 11. The CDR3 has 18 residues.

V is TRBV29-1 and J is TRBJ2-7; 9 nucleotides align to TRBD2. In germline, CDR1 is SQVTM, CDR2 ANQGSEA. J lost 2 bases, V lost 4 bases, and 6 bases had no gene match. The CDR3 runs to 14 residues. In DNA form, the CDR3 reads TGCAGCGTTGCAGGCGGGGGGGCCCCCTACGAGCAGTACTTC. The encoded protein is CSVAGGGAPYEQYF.

This clone was detected once. The CDR3 nucleotides read TGTGCCAGCAGTTACTCCAGGGCGGAGACCCAGTACTTC. It encodes CASSYSRAETQYF. V and J are TRBV6-5 and TRBJ2-5, with D perhaps matching TRBD1 (5 bases). The CDR3 is 13 residues long. V was clipped by 0 bases and J by 5 bases, with 7 bases between them. CDR1 and CDR2 (germline): MNHEY, SVGAGI.

This chain joins TRBV24-1 and TRBJ1-5; no clear D. CDR1 and CDR2 from the germline V gene are KGHDR and SFDVKD. The CDR3 is 15 residues long. With 3 bases removed from V and 9 bases from J, the gap between germline ends came to 17 bases. In DNA form, the CDR3 reads TGTGCCACCAGTGATCGGGCTGACGGGTTCACGCCCCAGCATTTT. This sequence encodes CATSDRADGFTPQHF.

Only a few counts were recorded for this clone. This rearrangement joins TRBV28 to TRBJ2-2; perhaps D is TRBD1 or TRBD2 (5 bases each). Deletions cut 3 bases from V and 2 bases from J, with 19 bases between. CDR3 length equals 18 residues. CDR1 is MDHEN, CDR2 SYDVKM, per germline. Here the CDR3 reads CASSFFQGRKINTGELFF. The CDR3 DNA sequence: TGTGCCAGCAGTTTTTTTCAGGGACGGAAAATCAACACCGGGGAGCTGTTTTTT.

The chain uses TRBV4-1 and TRBJ2-3, with D perhaps matching TRBD1 or TRBD2 (6 bases each). Between the trimmed V and J ends, which lost 3 bases and 1 base, there was a span of 14 bases. CDR3 length equals 16 residues. Germline V CDR1 and CDR2: MGHRA, YSYEKL. The CDR3 DNA follows: TGCGCCAGCAGCCAGCTGGCGGAGGGGGGCACAGATACGCAGTATTTT. It is translated as CASSQLAEGGTDTQYF.

This chain connects TRBV28 to TRBJ1-1, with TRBD1 matching over 7 bases. Losses at the gene ends were 8 bases for V and 6 bases for J; bases not matched to a gene: 9. CDR1 MDHEN and CDR2 SYDVKM come from the germline V gene. The CDR3 contains 13 residues. Here the CDR3 DNA reads TGTGCCAGCGGCTCAGGGGGTATTTCTGAAGCTTTCTTT. Its translation is CASGSGGISEAFF.

V is TRBV19 and J is TRBJ2-2; 7 nucleotides agree with TRBD1. There are 14 residues in the CDR3. CDR1 and CDR2 from the germline V gene are LNHDA and SQIVND (reference sequence). V lost 4 bases to trimming and J lost 4 bases; unmatched junction nucleotides: 3. This chain's CDR3 is CASSRWTGTGELFF. DNA for the CDR3: TGTGCCAGTAGTAGATGGACAGGCACCGGGGAGCTGTTTTTT.